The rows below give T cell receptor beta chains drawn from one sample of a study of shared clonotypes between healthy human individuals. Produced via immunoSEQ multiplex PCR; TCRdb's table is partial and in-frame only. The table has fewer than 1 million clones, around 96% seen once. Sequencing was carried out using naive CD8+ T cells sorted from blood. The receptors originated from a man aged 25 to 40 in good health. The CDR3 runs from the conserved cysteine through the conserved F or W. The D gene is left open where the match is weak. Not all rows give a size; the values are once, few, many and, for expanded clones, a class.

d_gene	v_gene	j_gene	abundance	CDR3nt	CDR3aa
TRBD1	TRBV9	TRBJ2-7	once	TGTGCCAGCAGGGGGACAGGGGACGAGCAGTACTTC	CASRGTGDEQYF
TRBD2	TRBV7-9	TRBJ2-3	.	TGTGCCAGCAGACCCCCTAGCGGGAGTGGCACAGATACGCAGTATTTT	CASRPPSGSGTDTQYF
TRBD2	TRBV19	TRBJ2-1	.	TGTGCCAGTAGCGATGGATTTGCTAGCGGGAGGTACAATGAGCAGTTCTTC	CASSDGFASGRYNEQFF
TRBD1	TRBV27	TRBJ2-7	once	TGTGCCAGCAGTCACGGGACAGCCACCTACGAGCAGTACTTC	CASSHGTATYEQYF
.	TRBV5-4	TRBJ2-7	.	TGTGCCAGCAGCCGAACTGTTAGAGGGGAGCAGTACTTC	CASSRTVRGEQYF
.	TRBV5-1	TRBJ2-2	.	TGCGCCAGCAGCGCGGGACGTCCGGAGCTGTTTTTT	CASSAGRPELFF
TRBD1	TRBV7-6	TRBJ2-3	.	TGTGCCAGCAGCTTATTGGACAGGGAAACGGCAGATACGCAGTATTTT	CASSLLDRETADTQYF
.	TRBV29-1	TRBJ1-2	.	TGCAGCGTTGAAATTAGGGGCGAGGATCGCTACACCTTC	CSVEIRGEDRYTF
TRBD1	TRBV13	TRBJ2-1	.	TGTGCCAGCAGCTCGGGACAGGGGGTCAATGAGCAGTTCTTC	CASSSGQGVNEQFF
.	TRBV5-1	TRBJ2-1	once	TGCGCCAGCAGCTCCGGCAGGGGCTCCTACAATGAGCAGTTCTTC	CASSSGRGSYNEQFF
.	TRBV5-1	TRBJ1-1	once	TGCGCCAGCAGCTTGGCCCCGGCCCCGCCGGCCGATGAAGCTTTCTTT	CASSLAPAPPADEAFF
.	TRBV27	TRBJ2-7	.	TGTGCCAGCAGTTTATCAATCCGTTACGAGCAGTACTTC	CASSLSIRYEQYF
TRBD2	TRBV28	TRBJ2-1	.	TGTGCCAGCAGCCACTACGCGGGAGATTTGGATGAGCAGTTCTTC	CASSHYAGDLDEQFF
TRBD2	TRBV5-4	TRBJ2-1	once	TGTGCCAGCAGCTCGCAGGGACTAGCGGGGATCAATGAGCAGTTCTTC	CASSSQGLAGINEQFF
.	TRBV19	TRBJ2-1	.	TGTGCCAGTAGCCCTCTCCTAAGCGGGACATCCTACAATGAGCAGTTCTTC	CASSPLLSGTSYNEQFF
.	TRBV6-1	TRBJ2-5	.	TGTGCCAGCAGTGAACTGAACTTGGGGGAACAAGAGACCCAGTACTTC	CASSELNLGEQETQYF
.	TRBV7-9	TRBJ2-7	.	TGTGCCAGCAGCCCGGGCCCAGCCGAGCAGTACTTC	CASSPGPAEQYF
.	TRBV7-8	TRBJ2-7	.	TGTGCCAGCAGCTTAGCTATAACCTACGAGCAGTACTTC	CASSLAITYEQYF
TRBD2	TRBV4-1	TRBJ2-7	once	TGCGCCAGCAGCCAAGGACTAGCGGATACCTACGAGCAGTACTTC	CASSQGLADTYEQYF
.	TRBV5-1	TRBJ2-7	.	TGCGCCAGCAGCTTGGAAGACCCGACTGGCTCCTACGAGCAGTACTTC	CASSLEDPTGSYEQYF
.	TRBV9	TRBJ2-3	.	TGTGCCAGCAGCGCCGAGGGCGCGGCCACAGATACGCAGTATTTT	CASSAEGAATDTQYF
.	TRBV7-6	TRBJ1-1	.	TGTGCCAGCAGCTTAGGTCCCTCAGCAAACACTGAAGCTTTCTTT	CASSLGPSANTEAFF